This T cell receptor beta chain was identified during a study of identical twins. Trimming cost V 1 base and J 1 base, with 14 bases left between them. There are 16 residues in the CDR3. Germline assignment: CDR1 LGHNA and CDR2 YNFKEQ. Template switching added a universal primer site, and cDNA bore unique molecular identifiers. TCRdb re-derived calls from the 5' RACE reads in MiXCR, one entry per CDR3 protein. Among roughly 690,000 distinct CDR3 sequences, 21% were seen once, and the ten largest hold 4% to 5.5%. This clonotype has a count of ten or more. These same data were also listed under a study on T cells expressing NK-cell markers.

The receptor was isolated from a woman aged 18-29 years in good health. V is TRBV4-2 and J is TRBJ2-7, with D perhaps TRBD2 (6 bases). Input material: PBMCs. The CDR3 sequence: CASSQALGGASYEQYF. The DNA of the CDR3 is TGTGCCAGCAGCCAAGCCCTAGGCGGGGCGTCCTACGAGCAGTACTTC.